Sequencing of this T cell receptor beta chain was carried out in a study of radiation and T cells in renal cell carcinoma (dated by TCRdb to 2018 to 2020). Regarding the complete study: The samples were obtained from a clinical trial, where primary renal cell carcinomas were treated with 15 Gy stereotactic body radiation therapy and then removed by nephrectomy 4 weeks afterward. In total, roughly 52 samples, comprising 25 or so tumors and around 27 peripheral blood samples, were subjected to TCR beta sequencing. In the approximately 53 samples combined, 4,016,671 unique CDR3 nucleotide sequences were found, encoding 2 million to 3 million unique CDR3 amino acid sequences. General findings and caveats noted by the study authors: Because pretreatment tumor biopsies were not available, the baseline intratumoral presence of clonotypes could not be determined. Top tumor clonotypes rose in blood from baseline to 2 weeks post-radiation, then contracted by 4 weeks, suggesting transient expansion of tumor-resident clones. Changes in the blood repertoire were not tracked past 4 weeks after treatment. The single-armed trial design could not address effects of radiation dose or scheduling on the TCR repertoire.

The immunoSEQ kit was used, according to the manufacturer's recommendations, to generate TCR beta libraries from genomic DNA. To prepare the libraries, a first multiplex PCR with proprietary primers was run, followed by a second PCR that added unique barcodes, and a bead cleanup was done after each round. Each sample batch included a kit-provided positive control reaction and a negative control reaction. The final libraries were assessed on an Agilent 4200 TapeStation D1000 ScreenTape, pooled by volume, and quantified by qPCR. An Illumina NextSeq500 fitted with a MidOutput 150-cycle cartridge performed the sequencing, running 156 Read1 cycles and 15 Index1 cycles with the kit's custom primers. The pooled library was loaded at approximately 1 pM, with an approximately 20% PhiX control spiked in. The paper's data handling went like this. The vendor-processed data were analyzed in R, and a clonotype was defined as all T cells that share the same CDR3 nucleotide sequence. In the clone abundance analyses, frequencies in each sample were normalized to that sample's 10,000 most abundant clones. Before analysis, public T cell clones were removed, and these numbered fewer than five per sample on average. Tumor-enriched and baseline blood-enriched clonotypes were defined by at least a 32-fold difference in abundance between compartments. A beta-binomial differential abundance model was used to identify clonotypes that expanded or contracted between blood time points. The Baroni-Urbani and Buser coefficient was used to measure tumor-blood repertoire similarity, and groups were compared with two-tailed Wilcoxon tests in R. This immuneACCESS table, as held by TCRdb, lists in-frame sequences with V and J called but not all clones. Of the missing ones, under half trace to an unresolved V gene in checked studies; the others have no known cause. That table is the source of V, J and clone size, and D and trimming were worked out from the DNA. This sample holds about 49,000 clones; 83% were observed only once. The top ten constitute around 29% of the sample.

Reading the label with the study, this specimen's time point is: baseline pretreatment blood. Interpreted using the paper, the treatment or condition label stands for: 15 Gy SBRT to primary tumor, nephrectomy 4 weeks later. To follow tumor-enriched clonotypes, serial peripheral blood was collected from radiation-treated patients at baseline and at 2 weeks and 4 weeks after SBRT. Every patient had renal cell carcinoma of clear cell pathology. Genomic DNA for TCR sequencing was prepared using the QIAamp DNA Blood Mini Kit (Qiagen). The analyses included just those samples that passed every quality control check. Note on this clone: Its antigen is unknown. No much larger clonotype is one base removed from it; base qualities were not supplied.

Unmatched junction bases come to 4, with V trimmed by 2 bases and J by 5 bases. CDR1 SGDLS and CDR2 YYNGEE are derived from the germline V gene. The CDR3 has 15 amino acids, counting the end cysteine and phenylalanine. The sequence is cut down to CDR3 DNA, 45 bases in frame from base 1. The starting material was blood, obtained from a patient whose treatment included radiotherapy and nephrectomy. This TCR was recovered from an older woman with renal cell carcinoma. This chain is built from TRBV9 and TRBJ2-5, with 12 central nucleotides matching TRBD2. The DNA is as follows: TGTGCCAGCAGCGTCGCCACTAGCGGGGGGGAGACCCAGTACTTC. Its translation reads: CASSVATSGGETQYF.